The subject of this entry is one T cell receptor (beta chain). Its antigen is still unknown. The sample belongs to a study of T cell responses to AZD1222 COVID-19 vaccine. Notes on the study in general: Every sample of the repertoires postdated the peak T cell response. The study identified only six AZD1222 recipients as seropositive at baseline. When two AZD1222 doses had been given, Spike-specific TCR breadth and depth rose.

Germline V lookup: CDR1 LNHDA, CDR2 SQIVND (reference sequence). This CDR3 comprises 13 residues. Trimming took off 6 bases at V and 7 bases at J, with 13 bases between the two ends. Using immunoSEQ multiplex PCR, the repertoire was profiled, and TCRdb retains in-frame clones only, with some absent. The table lists about 150,000 clones, around 85% of them singletons. The chain has TRBV19 and TRBJ2-4; D unclear. The clonotype originates from an adult who had recovered from COVID-19. The sample here was peripheral blood, taken after recovery from COVID-19. The CDR3 nucleotides read TGTGCCAGTAGCCCTATACCCGGGAACATTCAGTACTTC. Amino acid sequence: CASSPIPGNIQYF.